This T cell receptor (beta chain) originates from a study of identical twins (dated by TCRdb to 2015 to 2016). Study-level background: TCR alpha and beta repertoires from monozygotic twins, unrelated adults of various ages and cord blood were deep-sequenced to test whether fetal clonotypes persist. To rule out contamination, replicate twin experiments were performed at different times with different library preparation protocols.

This clonotype was counted ten times or more. This receptor's antigen is unknown. Its ends do not fully match the called genes, so a read error is possible. CDR1 and CDR2 are read off the germline V gene as SGHRS and YFSETQ. The CDR3 spans 13 residues, from the cysteine through the phenylalanine. The CDR3 DNA has 39 bases and is translated from base 1. Study-wide conclusions, independent of this receptor: Recombination models systematically underestimated out-of-frame TCR alpha sharing in monozygotic twins but agreed with sharing between unrelated individuals. Out-of-frame TCR alpha sequences shared between twins showed an excess of low generation-probability sequences compared with coincidental sharing between unrelated individuals. Because the same donors could not be followed over many years, the conclusions depended on cross-sectional statistical analysis. The excess sharing between twins in beta out-of-frame sequences was weaker because fewer shared sequences reduced the signal-to-noise ratio. Fewer insertions were carried by abundant cord blood beta clonotypes; a weaker similar trend was observed in young adult naive repertoires, while no such trend was observed in memory repertoires. Zero-insertion analyses could be partly confounded by invariant T cells such as MAIT and iNKT, though diverse VJ usage argued against such confounding for most clonotypes.

All donors were healthy Caucasians. The twin cohort comprised three pairs of female monozygotic twins, all aged roughly 18 to 29 years. Positive isolation kits from Invitrogen were used to isolate CD4+ and CD8+ T cell populations. Libraries were built with 5' RACE. The run used an Illumina HiSeq 2000. A universal primer binding site was introduced by template switching, and a unique molecular identifier was present in the final cDNA, enabling accurate counting of TCR cDNA molecules. Specific primers in the conserved constant-segment region were used to synthesize first-strand cDNA for the TCR alpha and beta chains. To control for contamination, each cDNA library was double barcoded with a SMART-Mk sample barcode plus Illumina barcodes. TruSeq adapter sequences and Illumina sample barcodes were added in two successive PCR steps. Sequencing of the TCR alpha and beta cDNA libraries was done on the Illumina HiSeq platform using custom primers. For the original study's pipeline: Raw reads were processed with MiGEC to extract unique molecular identifiers, and MiXCR was used to determine CDR3 positions. For each individual, recombination models were inferred using an EM algorithm with the repgenHMM and IGoR tools. Shared clonotype analysis was performed with the tcR package in R, normalizing sharing by the product of cloneset sizes. To study raw recombination free of thymic and clonal selection effects, out-of-frame nonproductive sequences were analyzed. Starting from the raw public reads, TCRdb applied fastp trimming at Q25, assembled clones with MiXCR and retained in-frame beta chains. Identical CDR3 protein sequences are pooled into one entry, listed with their most common genes and DNA. These V and J calls originate from TCRdb's pipeline instead of the authors' own analysis. The sample contains fewer than 550,000 distinct CDR3 sequences, 13% to 15% of them found a single time. Of the sample, about 1% falls within the top ten clones.

These data were also reused for a study on yellow fever vaccine responses in identical twins. From the second report: The authors reported that the T cell response to vaccination in identical twins appeared partly convergent and partly personalized. The study precisely tracked vaccine-responding T cell clones in identical twins.

Sequencing was carried out using CD4+ T cells sorted from blood. The rearrangement joined TRBV5-1 to TRBJ2-2, and TRBD2 may be the D gene, going by 5 matching bases. The receptor's source is a woman aged 18-35 years in good health. Here the CDR3 is given as CASSLEGTGELFF. In nucleotides, the sequence is TGTGCCAGCAGCTTAGAGGGAACCGGGGAGCTGTTTTTT.